Each of the 30 T cell receptor beta chains below was sequenced from the same sample in a study of shared clonotypes between healthy human individuals. This table comes from immunoSEQ multiplex PCR, and its TCRdb copy is limited to in-frame clones, with some not included. This sample has 2 million to 2.5 million clones, with about 92% found just once. The sample taken for sequencing was naive CD4+ T cells from PBMCs. Subset described: CD45RA+ positively selected. These receptors came from a man aged 18 to 29 in good health. Some clones in this sample may be carry-over from other donors' samples.

J is TRBJ2-5 and V is TRBV9, with 12 bases aligning to TRBD2. The germline CDR1 and CDR2 sequences are SGDLS and YYNGEE. The CDR3 sequence is 16 residues long. With 4 bases clipped from V and 5 bases from J, the junction kept 9 bases outside the gene matches. In nucleotides, the CDR3 is TGTGCCAGCAGCCCTAGCGGGAGGGCATTTTTGGAGACCCAGTACTTC. Protein sequence: CASSPSGRAFLETQYF.

Regarding this clone: The same CDR3 is also encoded by other DNA sequences in this sample. J is TRBJ1-1 and V is TRBV7-3, with a tentative D call TRBD1 (5 bases). Germline V gene data show CDR1 as SGHTA and CDR2 as FQGTGA. V shed 4 bases and J shed 1 base, with 10 bases lying between them. The CDR3 has 14 amino acids. CDR3 loop: CASSSRGGNTEAFF. For the CDR3, the DNA is TGTGCCAGCAGCTCCCGTGGGGGGAACACTGAAGCTTTCTTT.

DNA of the CDR3: TGTGCCAGCAGCTCGACAGGGGTACGCAATCAGCCCCAGCATTTT. This sequence encodes CASSSTGVRNQPQHF. The rearrangement joins TRBV7-9 to TRBJ1-5; 8 bases agree with TRBD1. J gave up 2 bases and V 4 bases, and 4 bases lay outside the gene matches. The CDR3 extends over 15 amino acids. Germline V gene sequence: CDR1 SEHNR, CDR2 FQNEAQ (reference sequence).

This clone came up a few times. CDR3 amino acids: CASSLGTGTEAFF. The CDR3 DNA reads as TGTGCCAGCAGCTTGGGGACGGGCACTGAAGCTTTCTTT. The gene calls are TRBV5-4 and TRBJ1-1; D remains unclear. This CDR3 has 13 amino acids. CDR1 SGHNT and CDR2 YYREEE come from the germline V gene (reference sequence). The V end was cut by 0 bases, the J end by 4 bases, with 7 bases between.

This chain connects TRBV19 to TRBJ2-7; D gene uncertain. The V gene lost 3 bases and the J gene lost 0 bases, with 24 bases spanning the gap. CDR3 length: 19 amino acids. Germline V gene sequence: CDR1 LNHDA, CDR2 SQIVND (reference sequence). CDR3 protein: CASSIPDHPRLNSSYEQYF. CDR3 coding DNA: TGTGCCAGTAGTATTCCCGACCACCCACGACTCAATAGCTCCTACGAGCAGTACTTC.

The chain recombines TRBV18 with TRBJ1-5, with 9 bases matching TRBD1. Per the germline V gene, CDR1 is KGHSH and CDR2 is LQKENI. The trim removed 3 bases at V and 6 bases at J, leaving 6 bases unmatched. The CDR3 consists of 15 residues. CDR3 in amino acids: CASSPIDRGGQPQHF. DNA of the CDR3: TGTGCCAGCTCACCCATTGACAGGGGGGGTCAGCCCCAGCATTTT.

The CDR3 sequence: CASSSRQLISYEQYF. CDR3 in DNA: TGTGCCAGCAGTTCCCGACAGCTGATATCCTACGAGCAGTACTTC. The rearrangement joins TRBV28 to TRBJ2-7; possible D gene TRBD1, 5 bases. CDR1 and CDR2 from the germline V gene are MDHEN and SYDVKM. The CDR3 runs to 15 residues. Between the trimmed V and J ends, which lost 4 bases and 1 base, there was a span of 14 bases.

This sequence joins TRBV7-3 and TRBJ2-5, with D unclear. V was cut by 1 base and J by 5 bases, with 8 bases left in between. Germline-derived CDR1 and CDR2 are SGHTA and FQGTGA. The CDR3 totals 13 residues. The DNA of the CDR3 is TGTGCCAGCAGCTTAATATTGTTGGAGACCCAGTACTTC. Encoded protein: CASSLILLETQYF.

The V and J genes are TRBV5-1 and TRBJ1-3; weak D call: TRBD1 (5 bases). With 0 bases removed from V and 1 base from J, the gap between germline ends came to 11 bases. This CDR3 region has 16 residues. CDR1 is SGHRS, CDR2 YFSETQ, per germline. The CDR3 nucleotides are TGCGCCAGCAGCTTGGATGGGGGAGTGTCTGGAAACACCATATATTTT. Translation gives CASSLDGGVSGNTIYF.

The V call is TRBV28, the J call TRBJ2-3; D remains ambiguous. Germline-derived CDR1 and CDR2 are MDHEN and SYDVKM. Trimming shortened V by 8 bases and J by 1 base, and 7 bases separated the two germline ends. The CDR3 is 12 amino acids. The CDR3 spells CASALGTDTQYF. The CDR3 coding sequence is TGTGCCAGCGCCCTCGGCACAGATACGCAGTATTTT.

This clone was counted once. This chain links TRBV2 with TRBJ2-2; tentative D call: TRBD2 (6 bases). The CDR3 covers 15 residues. V dropped 8 bases and J dropped 0 bases, with 13 bases sitting between them. Germline CDR1 SNHLY, CDR2 FYNNEI. CDR3 nucleotides: TGTGCCAGCGGCCGGGAGAATCCGAACACCGGGGAGCTGTTTTTT. This translates into CASGRENPNTGELFF.

The chain couples TRBV6-5 to TRBJ1-6; no definite D call. From germline, CDR1 is MNHEY and CDR2 SVGAGI. The length of the CDR3 is 16 residues. The V and J ends lost 0 bases and 5 bases respectively, with 11 bases between them. This CDR3 reads CASSYSADRNNSPLHF. The CDR3 region has the DNA TGTGCCAGCAGTTACTCCGCGGACCGAAATAATTCACCCCTCCACTTT.

This clone occurred a few times. This chain connects TRBV5-1 to TRBJ2-2, with D uncertain. Germline V lookup: CDR1 SGHRS, CDR2 YFSETQ. This CDR3 comprises 13 residues. Trimming stripped 0 bases from V and 5 bases from J, with 5 bases between. CDR3 amino acids: CASSLEWTGELFF. The CDR3 coding sequence is TGCGCCAGCAGCTTGGAGTGGACCGGGGAGCTGTTTTTT.

The chain is built from TRBV28 and TRBJ1-1; no clear D. The CDR3 runs 14 residues. The ends were cut back, 5 bases at V and 0 bases at J, with 10 bases in the middle. CDR1 MDHEN and CDR2 SYDVKM come from the germline V gene. CDR3 sequence reads: CASSLVRLNTEAFF. The CDR3 bases are TGTGCCAGCAGTCTGGTCCGACTGAACACTGAAGCTTTCTTT.

This clone was counted a few times. The gene calls are TRBV18 and TRBJ1-1; TRBD1 matches 7 bases. The CDR3 has 15 residues. Germline V gives CDR1 KGHSH, CDR2 LQKENI. The ends lost 3 bases at V and 3 bases at J; junction bases unmatched: 7. CDR3 in DNA: TGTGCCAGCTCACCCTATCAGGGGGTGGACACTGAAGCTTTCTTT. Its translation: CASSPYQGVDTEAFF.

This clone has only a few counts. The chain is built from TRBV19 and TRBJ2-7, with 10 nucleotides matching TRBD2. Germline V gene data show CDR1 as LNHDA and CDR2 as SQIVND (reference sequence). V lost 4 bases and J lost 3; bases outside the gene matches: 3. This CDR3 is built from 14 residues. The CDR3 protein is CASSTSGSFYEQYF. DNA for the CDR3: TGTGCCAGTAGTACTAGCGGGAGCTTCTACGAGCAGTACTTC.

Worth noting for this clone: The same CDR3 is also encoded by other DNA sequences in this sample. The gene calls are TRBV15 and TRBJ2-4; the D is unclear. Trimming took 1 base from V and 0 from J, leaving 1 base between them. Germline V lookup: CDR1 LNHNV, CDR2 YYDKDF (reference sequence). This CDR3 has 13 residues. The CDR3 DNA sequence: TGTGCCACCAGCAGAGGAGCCAAAAACATTCAGTACTTC. This codes for CATSRGAKNIQYF.

The J gene is TRBJ1-5, the V gene TRBV5-1; 12 bases match TRBD1. The V segment lost 3 bases and the J segment 11 bases; nucleotides outside the gene matches: 6. CDR3 length equals 14 residues. Per the germline V gene, CDR1 is SGHRS and CDR2 is YFSETQ. CDR3 region: CASSSGTGGEAQHF. The CDR3 DNA reads as TGCGCCAGCAGCTCCGGGACAGGGGGCGAGGCCCAGCATTTT.

The genes are TRBV5-1 and TRBJ2-3; the D call may be TRBD1 or TRBD2 (5 bases each). Trimming shortened V by 3 bases and J by 2 bases, and 13 bases separated the two germline ends. The CDR3 totals 15 residues. CDR1 and CDR2 from the germline V gene are SGHRS and YFSETQ. CDR3: CASSSPQGPTDTQYF. In DNA form, the CDR3 reads TGCGCCAGCAGCTCCCCCCAGGGACCCACAGATACGCAGTATTTT.

Comment on this clone: Distinct nucleotide sequences in the sample also encode this CDR3. The chain has TRBV7-9 and TRBJ2-2; 9 bases align to TRBD2. Looked up from germline, CDR1 is SEHNR and CDR2 is FQNEAQ (reference sequence). The trim removed 5 bases at V and 5 bases at J, leaving 9 bases unmatched. CDR3 size: 16 residues. In DNA form, the CDR3 reads TGTGCCAGCAGCCTGGGAGCGGGAGGAGATACCGGGGAGCTGTTTTTT. Translated, it gives CASSLGAGGDTGELFF.

V is TRBV6-5 and J is TRBJ2-5; the D is unclear. V dropped 4 bases and J dropped 7 bases, with 10 bases sitting between them. From germline, CDR1 is MNHEY and CDR2 SVGAGI. This CDR3 spans 12 amino acids. CDR3 DNA sequence: TGTGCCAGCAGTTCCTATATCGGGACCCAGTACTTC. Translation: CASSSYIGTQYF.

The sample holds a few counts of this clone. The chain carries TRBV19 and TRBJ1-1, with 9 bases aligning to TRBD1. V was pared by 6 bases and J by 5 bases, with 7 bases of the junction left unmatched. The CDR3 sequence is 14 residues long. CDR1 LNHDA and CDR2 SQIVND come from the germline V gene (reference sequence). The CDR3 nucleotides read TGTGCCAGTAGGCTAACAGGGGGCATTACTGAAGCTTTCTTT. It codes for CASRLTGGITEAFF.

The V gene is TRBV4-1, the J gene TRBJ2-2; the D gene is possibly TRBD1 (5 bases). V was pared by 6 bases and J by 6 bases, with 8 bases between. Germline V gene data show CDR1 as MGHRA and CDR2 as YSYEKL. There are 12 residues in the CDR3. CDR3 amino acids: CASRAGPGELFF. For the CDR3, the DNA is TGCGCCAGCAGAGCAGGGCCCGGGGAGCTGTTTTTT.

V usage is TRBV2 and J usage is TRBJ2-7; D is tentatively TRBD1 or TRBD2 (8 bases each). The CDR3 has 15 residues. Per the germline V gene, CDR1 is SNHLY and CDR2 is FYNNEI. V was clipped by 1 base and J by 10 bases, with 20 bases between them. CDR3 in DNA: TGTGCCAGCAGTGAAGGGACAGGGACTAGTTTCCCCCAGTACTTC. Translation: CASSEGTGTSFPQYF.

About this clone: The sample has other DNA sequences that encode this CDR3 too. The chain couples TRBV18 to TRBJ2-4, with D perhaps TRBD2 (6 bases). In germline, CDR1 is KGHSH, CDR2 LQKENI. The CDR3 is 16 amino acids. The V and J ends lost 0 bases and 0 bases respectively, with 9 bases between them. CDR3 nucleotides: TGTGCCAGCTCACCACCAGGAGGGGTAGCCAAAAACATTCAGTACTTC. Translating gives CASSPPGGVAKNIQYF.

Comments on this clone: Other DNA sequences of this sample code for an identical CDR3. The genes are TRBV7-2 and TRBJ1-2, with D tentatively TRBD1 (5 bases). The germline CDR1 and CDR2 sequences are SGHTA and FQGNSA. The CDR3 totals 12 residues. V was cut by 3 bases and J by 4 bases, with 6 bases left in between. In DNA, the CDR3 is TGTGCCAGCAGCTTTGACAGCTATGGCTACACCTTC. It translates to CASSFDSYGYTF.

The chain employs TRBV27 and TRBJ2-6; tentative D call: TRBD1 (5 bases). The CDR3 is 14 residues long. Trimming removed 4 bases from V and 4 bases from J, with 8 bases in between. Germline CDR1 and CDR2: MNHEY and SMNVEV (reference sequence). CDR3 residues: CASSSRQGANVLTF. In DNA form, the CDR3 reads TGTGCCAGCAGTTCTCGACAGGGGGCCAACGTCCTGACTTTC.

This chain uses TRBV5-1 with TRBJ2-1; 11 nucleotides line up with TRBD2. The CDR3 length is 15 residues. V dropped 2 bases and J dropped 8; count of bases not matched to a gene: 6. Germline V lookup: CDR1 SGHRS, CDR2 YFSETQ. The CDR3 sequence is CASSFTSGSYDEQFF. DNA of the CDR3: TGCGCCAGCAGCTTTACTAGCGGGAGTTATGATGAGCAGTTCTTC. The variable domain in full, with the rest retrieved from reference TRBV5-1 and TRBJ2-1, is KAGVTQTPRYLIKTRGQQVTLSCSPISGHRSVSWYQQTPGQGLQFLFEYFSETQRNKGNFPGRFSGRQFSNSRSEMNVSTLELGDSALYLCASSFTSGSYDEQFFGPGTRLTVL.

The chain is built from TRBV6-6 and TRBJ2-5, with 8 bases identical to TRBD1. The CDR3 consists of 13 residues. Germline V gene sequence: CDR1 MNHNY, CDR2 SVGAGI (reference sequence). The V gene end was trimmed by 5 bases and the J gene end by 5 bases; junction bases not matched to a gene: 4. The CDR3 here is CASSDRGGETQYF. The CDR3 DNA sequence: TGTGCCAGCAGTGACAGGGGTGGGGAGACCCAGTACTTC.

This sequence joins TRBV2 and TRBJ1-5; D uncertain. Trimming stripped 7 bases from V and 4 bases from J, with 11 bases between. This CDR3 spans 13 amino acids. Germline CDR1 is SNHLY and CDR2 is FYNNEI. The CDR3 nucleotides read TGTGCCAGCACTTATTCAGAGAATCAGCCCCAGCATTTT. This gives the protein CASTYSENQPQHF. Full variable domain (rest looked up from reference TRBV2 and TRBJ1-5): EPEVTQTPSHQVTQMGQEVILRCVPISNHLYFYWYRQILGQKVEFLVSFYNNEISEKSEIFDDQFSVERPDGSNFTLKIRSTKLEDSAMYFCASTYSENQPQHFGDGTRLSIL.